This TCR beta chain is from a study of cytomegalovirus exposure and HLA in healthy donors. In this sample, this clone turned up a few times. The antigen is unknown. The germline V gene has CDR1 SGHAT and CDR2 FQNNGV. The CDR3 is 14 amino acids. The V gene end was trimmed by 4 bases and the J gene end by 4 bases; junction bases not matched to a gene: 5. Amplification used 60 Vbeta primers and 13 Jbeta primers. Profiled with immunoSEQ multiplex PCR; TCRdb holds only in-frame clones, not every one. The sample shows fewer than 200,000 clones, over 9.5% of them seen only once. Points from the study as a whole: The study put 150 to 200 TCR beta chains on its list as cytomegalovirus-associated. Most CMV-associated TCR beta chains were later found to appear HLA-restricted. Researchers reported in a later analysis that a missense DCLRE1C variant was tied to TCR beta V- and J-gene trimming.

Samples came from healthy bone marrow donors. V usage is TRBV11-2 and J usage is TRBJ1-1; 8 bases fit TRBD1. Sequenced material: PBMCs. The clonotype was recovered from a man in his fifties in good health and CMV-seropositive. CDR3 coding DNA: TGTGCCAGCAGCTCGAACAGGGGGGTCACTGAAGCTTTCTTT. Protein product: CASSSNRGVTEAFF.